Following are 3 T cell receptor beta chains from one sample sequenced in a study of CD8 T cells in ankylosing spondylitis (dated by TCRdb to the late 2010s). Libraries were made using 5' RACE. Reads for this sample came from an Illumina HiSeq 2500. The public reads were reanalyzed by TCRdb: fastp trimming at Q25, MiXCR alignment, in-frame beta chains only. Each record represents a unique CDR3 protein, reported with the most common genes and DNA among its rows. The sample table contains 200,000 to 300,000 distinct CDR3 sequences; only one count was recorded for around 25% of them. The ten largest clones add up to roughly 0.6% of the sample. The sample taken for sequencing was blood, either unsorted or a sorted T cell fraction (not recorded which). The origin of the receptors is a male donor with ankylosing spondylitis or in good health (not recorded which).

CDR3 in amino acids: CASSEQGNEQFF. The CDR3 DNA reads as TGTGCCAGCAGTGAACAGGGTAATGAGCAGTTCTTC. The chain uses TRBV6-1 and TRBJ2-1, with D perhaps matching TRBD1 (5 bases). Germline CDR1 MNHNS, CDR2 SASEGT. CDR3 length: 12 amino acids. The V gene lost 2 bases and the J gene lost 7 bases, with 6 bases spanning the gap.

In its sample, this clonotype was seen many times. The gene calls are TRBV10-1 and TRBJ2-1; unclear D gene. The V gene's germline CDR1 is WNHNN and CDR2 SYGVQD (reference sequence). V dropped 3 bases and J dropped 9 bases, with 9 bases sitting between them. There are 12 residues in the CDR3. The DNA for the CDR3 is TGCGCCAGCAGTGAACCGACCTCTGAGCAGTTCTTC. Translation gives CASSEPTSEQFF.

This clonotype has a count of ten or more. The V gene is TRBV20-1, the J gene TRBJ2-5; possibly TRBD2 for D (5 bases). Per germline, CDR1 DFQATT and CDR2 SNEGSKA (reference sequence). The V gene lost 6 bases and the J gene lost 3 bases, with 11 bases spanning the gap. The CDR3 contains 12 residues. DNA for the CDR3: TGCAGTGCCCAAGACGGGAAAGAGACCCAGTACTTC. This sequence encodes CSAQDGKETQYF.